This T cell receptor beta chain was sequenced for a study of T cells after yellow fever vaccination. General observations from the study: Most primary-vaccination clones reappeared after the booster (just under 98% CD4, 88% CD8).

This clonotype was recorded a few times. Its antigen is unidentified. A single record per CDR3 protein comes from TCRdb applying MiXCR to the 5' RACE reads. This table has just under 600,000 distinct CDR3 sequences, 13% appearing once. The germline V gene has CDR1 SGHDT and CDR2 YYEEEE. With V trimmed by 3 bases and J by 4 bases, 5 bases remained unmatched. This CDR3 region has 14 residues. Specimen: PBMCs, collected on the day of the yellow fever booster vaccination. This TCR derives from a man aged 25 to 40 who received the YFV17D yellow fever vaccine. The gene calls are TRBV5-6 and TRBJ2-3, with 7 bases fitting TRBD2. This chain's CDR3 is CASSSGLEPDTQYF. The CDR3 DNA follows: TGTGCCAGCAGCTCCGGACTAGAGCCAGATACGCAGTATTTT.